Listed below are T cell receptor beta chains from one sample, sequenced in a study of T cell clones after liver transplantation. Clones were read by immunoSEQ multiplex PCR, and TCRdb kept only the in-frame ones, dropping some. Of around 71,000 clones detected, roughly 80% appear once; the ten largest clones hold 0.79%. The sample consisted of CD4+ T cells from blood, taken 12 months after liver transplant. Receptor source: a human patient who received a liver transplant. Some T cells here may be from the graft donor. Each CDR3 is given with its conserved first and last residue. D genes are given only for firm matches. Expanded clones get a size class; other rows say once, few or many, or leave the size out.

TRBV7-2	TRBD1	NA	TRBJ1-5	TGTGCCAGCAGCTTCCACAGGGGGGGGGATCAGCCCCAGCATTTT	CASSFHRGGDQPQHF
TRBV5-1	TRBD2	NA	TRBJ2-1	TGCGCCAGCAGCCCAAGCGGGGCCCCTCGGAATGAGCAGTTCTTC	CASSPSGAPRNEQFF
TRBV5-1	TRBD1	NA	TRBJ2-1	TGCGCCAGCAGCCCGGGCCGGGACAGGGCCATCATCGACAATGAGCAGTTCTTC	CASSPGRDRAIIDNEQFF
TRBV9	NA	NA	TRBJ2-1	TGTGCCAGCAGCGTAGATGACAGCTCCTACAATGAGCAGTTCTTC	CASSVDDSSYNEQFF
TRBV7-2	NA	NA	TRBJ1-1	TGTGCCAGCAGCTTAGGGGTGGGCCTCATGAACACTGAAGCTTTCTTT	CASSLGVGLMNTEAFF
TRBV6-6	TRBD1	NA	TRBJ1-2	TGTGCCAGCACCCAGGGGGATCACTATGGCTACACCTTC	CASTQGDHYGYTF
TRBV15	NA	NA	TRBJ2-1	TGTGCCACCAGCAGAGAACTACCAGCGTCAACCTACAATGAGCAGTTCTTC	CATSRELPASTYNEQFF
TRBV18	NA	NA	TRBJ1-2	TGTGCCAGCTCACGCGAGGTTGGGCCCTATGGCTACACCTTC	CASSREVGPYGYTF
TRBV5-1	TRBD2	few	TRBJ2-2	TGCGCCAGCAGCTTTCTTAGCGGGAGGAACACCGGGGAGCTGTTTTTT	CASSFLSGRNTGELFF
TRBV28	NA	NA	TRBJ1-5	TGTGCCAGCAGTCCTTGGACGCGCAATCAGCCCCAGCATTTT	CASSPWTRNQPQHF
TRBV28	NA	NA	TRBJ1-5	TGTGCCAGCAGTTTATCCCTCGGAGGCAATAGCAATCAGCCCCAGCATTTT	CASSLSLGGNSNQPQHF
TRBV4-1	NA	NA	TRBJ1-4	TGCGCCAGCAGCCTCGGACTAACTAATGAAAAACTGTTTTTT	CASSLGLTNEKLFF
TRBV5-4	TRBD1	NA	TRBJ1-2	TGTGCCAGCAGCTTGGCCGCTGACAGGGGGGCCCTAGGTGGCTACACCTTC	CASSLAADRGALGGYTF
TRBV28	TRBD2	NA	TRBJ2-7	TGTGCCAGCATCGCCGCCCGGGGGGCGGGGGGCTCCTACGAGCAGTACTTC	CASIAARGAGGSYEQYF
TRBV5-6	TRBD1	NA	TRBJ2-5	TGTGCCAGCAGCTCGGACAGGGGGCCGCGAGAGACCCAGTACTTC	CASSSDRGPRETQYF
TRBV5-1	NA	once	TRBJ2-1	TGCGCCAGCAATAGCGGATACTACAATGAGCAGTTCTTC	CASNSGYYNEQFF
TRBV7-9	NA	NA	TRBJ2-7	TGTGCCAGCAGCCGGGGCAGTATGGGCGAGCAGTACTTC	CASSRGSMGEQYF
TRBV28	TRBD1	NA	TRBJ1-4	TGTGCCAGCAGTTCGATTACCACAGGGGAAGGTGAAAAACTGTTTTTT	CASSSITTGEGEKLFF
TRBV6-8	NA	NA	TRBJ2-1	TGTGCCAGCAGTTACTCCCAGACCTCTAGCCAGTTCTTC	CASSYSQTSSQFF
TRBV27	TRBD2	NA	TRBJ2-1	TGTGCCAGCAGTTTAGGTCGACTAGCGGGAACCAATGAGCAGTTCTTC	CASSLGRLAGTNEQFF
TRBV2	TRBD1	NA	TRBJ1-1	TGTGCCAGCAGACCCGGACAGGGTATGAACACTGAAGCTTTCTTT	CASRPGQGMNTEAFF
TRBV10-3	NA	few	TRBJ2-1	TGTGCCATCAGTGGGTGGGAGGCTCAGAGCTCCTACAATGAGCAGTTCTTC	CAISGWEAQSSYNEQFF
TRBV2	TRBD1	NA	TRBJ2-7	TGTGCCAGCAGTGAGGACAGGTCCCCCTACGAGCAGTACTTC	CASSEDRSPYEQYF
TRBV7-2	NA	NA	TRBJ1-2	TGTGCCAGCAGCTCCGAAGGGGCCACCGGGGCCTATGGCTACACCTTC	CASSSEGATGAYGYTF
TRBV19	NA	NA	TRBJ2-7	TGTGCCAGTAGTATAGAGGCGACAGGTCCTAGCTCCTACGAGCAGTACTTC	CASSIEATGPSSYEQYF
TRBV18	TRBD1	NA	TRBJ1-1	TGTGCCAGCTCCCCGGACAGGGTAAACACTGAAGCTTTCTTT	CASSPDRVNTEAFF
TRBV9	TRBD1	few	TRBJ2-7	TGTGCCAGCAGCGTAGGGACAGGGGGACAATACGAGCAGTACTTC	CASSVGTGGQYEQYF
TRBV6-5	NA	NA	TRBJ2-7	TGTGCCAGCAGTTACTCGAGCACGGACTACGAGCAGTACTTC	CASSYSSTDYEQYF
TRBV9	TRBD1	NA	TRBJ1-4	TGTGCCAGCAGCGGCCGGACAGGGAGGACGAAAAAACTGTTTTTT	CASSGRTGRTKKLFF
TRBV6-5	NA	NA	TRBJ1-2	TGTGCCAGCAGCCCCGGGGCTCCTGTAGGAGGGGGCTACACCTTC	CASSPGAPVGGGYTF
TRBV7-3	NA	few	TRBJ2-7	TGTGCCAGCAGCTTAGACGGATCACCCTCCTACGAGCAGTACTTC	CASSLDGSPSYEQYF
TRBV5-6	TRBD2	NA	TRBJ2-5	TGTGCCAGCAGCTTGACTAGCGGGAGGGAGGAGACCCAGTACTTC	CASSLTSGREETQYF
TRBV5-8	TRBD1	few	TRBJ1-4	TGTGCCAGCAGCTGGCCGGGACAGCAGACCTTT	CASSWPGQQTF
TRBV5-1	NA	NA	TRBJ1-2	TGCGCCAGCAGCTTTCCGGGCTCGAACTATGGCTACACCTTC	CASSFPGSNYGYTF
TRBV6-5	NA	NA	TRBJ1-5	TGTGCCAGCAGTAAGTGGGGGCTCAATCAGCCCCAGCATTTT	CASSKWGLNQPQHF
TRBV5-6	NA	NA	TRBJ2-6	TGTGCCAGCAGCTTGCCTTGGGACACCTCGGGTGGGGCCAACGTCCTGACTTTC	CASSLPWDTSGGANVLTF
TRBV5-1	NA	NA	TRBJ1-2	TGCGCCAGCAGCTTTGGCAGGGGAGAGGGCTACACCTTC	CASSFGRGEGYTF
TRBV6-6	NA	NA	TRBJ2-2	TGTGCCAGCCTCCAGGGTTGGAACACCGGGGAGCTGTTTTTT	CASLQGWNTGELFF
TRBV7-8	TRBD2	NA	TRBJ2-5	TGTGCCAGCAGCCGGGAGGGGCTTTACAAAGAGACCCAGTACTTC	CASSREGLYKETQYF
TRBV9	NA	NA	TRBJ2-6	TGTGCCAGCAGCCCCTATCGGAATGCTGACTTCTCTGGGGCCAACGTCCTGACTTTC	CASSPYRNADFSGANVLTF
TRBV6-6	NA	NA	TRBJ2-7	TGTGCCAGCAGTTATCGGGAAGGGCCCTACGAGCAGTACTTC	CASSYREGPYEQYF
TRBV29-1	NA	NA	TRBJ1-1	TGCAGCGAATCGGGGAGAACTGAAGCTTTCTTT	CSESGRTEAFF
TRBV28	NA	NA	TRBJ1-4	TGTGCCATTCCATTGGGGGGGGCTACTAATGAAAAACTGTTTTTT	CAIPLGGATNEKLFF
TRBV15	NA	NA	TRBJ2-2	TGTGCCACCAGCAGAGATTACGGCCTGAACACCGGGGAGCTGTTTTTT	CATSRDYGLNTGELFF
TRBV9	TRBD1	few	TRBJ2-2	TGTGCCAGCAGCGTCACCGGGACAGGGGCCGGGGAGCTGTTTTTT	CASSVTGTGAGELFF
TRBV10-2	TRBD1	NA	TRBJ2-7	TGCGCCAGCGGCCGGGACAGGGACTCCTACGAGCAGTACTTC	CASGRDRDSYEQYF
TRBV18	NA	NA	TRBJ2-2	TGTGCCAGCTCACCAATCTTCACCGGGGAGCTGTTTTTT	CASSPIFTGELFF
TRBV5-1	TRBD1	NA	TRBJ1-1	TGCGCCAGCAGCCCTTTGACAGGGGCTACCACTGAAGCTTTCTTT	CASSPLTGATTEAFF
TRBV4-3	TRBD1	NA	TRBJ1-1	TGCGCCAGCAGCCGAGACAGGGATAACACTGAAGCTTTCTTT	CASSRDRDNTEAFF
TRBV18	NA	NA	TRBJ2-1	TGTGCCAGCTCACCACCGAGGGCGAGCTCCTACAATGAGCAGTTCTTC	CASSPPRASSYNEQFF
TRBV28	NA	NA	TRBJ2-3	TGTGCCAGCAGAGAAAGGGCCGGGACTCCCCCAGATACGCAGTATTTT	CASRERAGTPPDTQYF
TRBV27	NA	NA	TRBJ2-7	TGTGCCAGCAGTTTATCGGACAGCTCCTACGAGCAGTACTTC	CASSLSDSSYEQYF
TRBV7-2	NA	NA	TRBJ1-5	TGTGCCAGCAGCTTAAGGGGTAACAATCAGCCCCAGCATTTT	CASSLRGNNQPQHF
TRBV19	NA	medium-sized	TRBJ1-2	TGTGCCAGTAGTGGACACTCGCTTCAGATCTATGGCTACACCTTC	CASSGHSLQIYGYTF
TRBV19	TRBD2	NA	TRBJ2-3	TGTGCCAGTAGTAGGGATAGCGGGAGTAGAACAGATACGCAGTATTTT	CASSRDSGSRTDTQYF
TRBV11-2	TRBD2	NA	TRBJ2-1	TGTGCCAGCAGCACTAGCGGGAGGGCCTCCTACAATGAGCAGTTCTTC	CASSTSGRASYNEQFF
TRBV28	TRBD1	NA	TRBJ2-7	TGTGCCAGCAGTTGGCCGGGACAGGGGCCCACCGAGCAGTACTTC	CASSWPGQGPTEQYF
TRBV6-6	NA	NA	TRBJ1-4	TGTGCCAGCAGTTACCCGGGAAAGGATCTGTTTTTT	CASSYPGKDLFF